This T cell receptor beta chain emerged from a study of cytomegalovirus exposure and HLA in healthy donors. Points on this clone: Its specificity is unknown. Other nucleotide sequences from this sample produce the same CDR3.

Both 60 Vbeta primers and 13 Jbeta primers went into the PCR. Sequenced by immunoSEQ multiplex PCR; TCRdb stores in-frame clones only, minus some. The sample lists over 150,000 clones, less than 85% seen once, with 0.65% in the top ten. Overall study findings and caveats: Presence/absence comparisons presumed near-even sequencing depth among donors. The authors later linked a missense DCLRE1C variant to TCR beta V- and J-gene trimming.

Between the trimmed V and J ends, which lost 4 bases and 10 bases, there was a span of 11 bases. Per germline, CDR1 MDHEN and CDR2 SYDVKM. CDR3 length equals 12 residues. The receptor was derived from a boy aged 5-17 years in good health and CMV-seronegative. What was sequenced was PBMCs. The chain couples TRBV28 to TRBJ2-1, with D perhaps matching TRBD2 (6 bases). This CDR3 is CASSSSSGEQFF. CDR3 nucleotide sequence: TGTGCCAGCAGTTCCTCGAGCGGGGAGCAGTTCTTC.